This record concerns one T cell receptor (beta chain) sequence. The data originate from a study of cytomegalovirus exposure and HLA in healthy donors. Vbeta (60) and Jbeta (13) primers were used in the PCR. The protocol was immunoSEQ multiplex PCR, while the TCRdb copy is restricted to in-frame clones and leaves out a portion. This table has some 180,000 clones, roughly 84% appearing once. V dropped 4 bases and J dropped 0; count of bases not matched to a gene: 8. CDR3 length equals 17 residues. The V gene's germline CDR1 is LGHNA and CDR2 YSLEER. The sequence was obtained from a young man in good health and CMV-seropositive. Sequencing was carried out using PBMCs. The J gene is TRBJ2-3, the V gene TRBV4-3; 9 nucleotides match TRBD2. CDR3 protein: CASSPGTSSPSTDTQYF. In DNA, the CDR3 is TGCGCCAGCAGCCCTGGGACTAGCAGTCCTAGCACAGATACGCAGTATTTT.